The 21 T cell receptor beta chains below come from one sample, sequenced in a study of T-cell memory formation after mild COVID-19. Each CDR3 protein is one row after TCRdb ran MiXCR on the 5' RACE reads. Of tens of thousands of distinct CDR3 sequences in the sample, around 13% were seen once. Input material: PBMCs or a T cell subset sorted from them (not recorded which). These receptor sequences come from a man aged 18 to 29 who had mild COVID-19 (a few samples of this study predate the infection). Cell type and time point are not known.

This chain links TRBV27 with TRBJ2-5; a possible D gene is TRBD2 (6 bases). The germline gives CDR1 MNHEY, CDR2 SMNVEV (reference sequence). Trimming removed 5 bases at V and 5 bases at J, with 24 bases between. The CDR3 extends over 17 amino acids. The DNA for the CDR3 is TGTGCCAGCAGTCACGATTCGGCGGGGAAGGCGTGGGAGACCCAGTACTTC. Protein: CASSHDSAGKAWETQYF.

This clonotype was seen a few times. The chain employs TRBV27 and TRBJ2-2; TRBD1 is a possible D gene (5 bases). V was shortened by 3 bases and J by 8 bases, with 19 bases between the two germline ends. CDR1 MNHEY and CDR2 SMNVEV come from the germline V gene (reference sequence). CDR3 length: 16 residues. CDR3 loop: CASSLRRTPLAGELFF. The CDR3 DNA is TGTGCCAGCAGTTTGCGGCGGACACCCTTGGCGGGGGAGCTGTTTTTT.

This chain joins TRBV7-9 and TRBJ1-1; D is ambiguous. The CDR3 extends over 13 amino acids. Germline V CDR1 and CDR2: SEHNR, FQNEAQ (reference sequence). Trimming took off 7 bases at V and 3 bases at J, with 12 bases between the two ends. The CDR3 reads CASTSGGYTEAFF. In nucleotides, the CDR3 is TGTGCCAGCACCTCCGGAGGTTACACTGAAGCTTTCTTT.

This clonotype was recorded a few times. The chain links TRBV7-9 to TRBJ2-3; no clear D. Germline V gives CDR1 SEHNR, CDR2 FQNEAQ (reference sequence). V was trimmed by 6 bases and J by 0 bases, leaving 4 bases between them. The CDR3 spans 12 residues. CDR3 residues: CASRRSTDTQYF. The CDR3 DNA reads as TGTGCCAGCAGAAGGAGCACAGATACGCAGTATTTT.

This clonotype was counted only a few times. This chain joins TRBV18 and TRBJ1-5, with a possible D match to TRBD1 (6 bases). This CDR3 comprises 14 residues. The ends were cut back, 5 bases at V and 9 bases at J, with 17 bases in the middle. Germline V gives CDR1 KGHSH, CDR2 LQKENI. The CDR3 DNA follows: TGTGCCAGCTCAAAGACAGGTTCCGCGAGGCCCCAGCATTTT. Amino acid sequence: CASSKTGSARPQHF.

The chain combines TRBV7-3 with TRBJ1-2; TRBD1 aligns across 9 bases. Germline V gene data show CDR1 as SGHTA and CDR2 as FQGTGA. This CDR3 region has 15 residues. V shed 5 bases, J shed 5 bases, and the junction held 9 bases outside the gene matches. CDR3 sequence (DNA): TGTGCCAGCAGCCCGGGGACAGGGTGGATATATGGCTACACCTTC. Protein sequence: CASSPGTGWIYGYTF. The full variable domain, in which reference TRBV7-3 and TRBJ1-2 provide the parts outside the CDR3, is GAGVSQTPSNKVTEKGKYVELRCDPISGHTALYWYRQSLGQGPEFLIYFQGTGAADDSGLPNDRFFAVRPEGSVSTLKIQRTERGDSAVYLCASSPGTGWIYGYTFGSGTRLTVV.

V gene TRBV7-9 combines with J gene TRBJ1-5; D is unresolved. The CDR3 consists of 15 residues. The germline CDR1 and CDR2 sequences are SEHNR and FQNEAQ (reference sequence). V shed 6 bases and J shed 1 base, with 13 bases lying between them. The CDR3 reads CASSHATASNQPQHF. The CDR3 bases are TGTGCCAGCAGTCACGCGACGGCAAGCAATCAGCCCCAGCATTTT.

The chain couples TRBV6-2 or TRBV6-3 to TRBJ1-5; D gene ambiguous. The CDR3 is made up of 15 amino acids. Germline values: CDR1 MNHEY, CDR2 SVGEGT. V lost 0 bases and J 1 base, leaving 7 bases between the germline ends. CDR3 region: CASSYSSDSNQPQHF. CDR3 nucleotides: TGTGCCAGCAGTTACTCCTCAGACAGCAATCAGCCCCAGCATTTT.

This clonotype was recorded a few times. CDR3 amino acids: CASNPGTSVSGELFF. In DNA form, the CDR3 reads TGTGCCAGCAACCCCGGGACTAGTGTTTCTGGGGAGCTGTTTTTT. The chain recombines TRBV7-8 with TRBJ2-2, with 8 nucleotides matching TRBD2. CDR3 size: 15 residues. The germline gives CDR1 SGHVS, CDR2 FQNEAQ. V was clipped by 7 bases and J by 8 bases; unmatched bases: 12.

This clonotype was counted between two and nine times. This chain joins TRBV5-1 and TRBJ2-2; 12 nucleotides agree with TRBD2. Germline trimming cut 3 bases from V and 6 bases from J; bases unmatched to any gene: 15. Looked up from germline, CDR1 is SGHRS and CDR2 is YFSETQ. The CDR3 loop spans 19 amino acids. This chain's CDR3 is CASSSELAGGLGSAGELFF. In nucleotides, the CDR3 is TGCGCCAGCAGCTCGGAACTAGCGGGGGGACTTGGATCCGCCGGGGAGCTGTTTTTT.

The chain uses TRBV7-8 and TRBJ2-7, with 7 bases that match TRBD2. V shed 5 bases, J shed 4 bases, and the junction held 8 bases outside the gene matches. The CDR3 length is 14 residues. Germline V gives CDR1 SGHVS, CDR2 FQNEAQ. This CDR3 is CASSPGLVGYEQYF. The CDR3 region has the DNA TGTGCCAGCAGCCCAGGACTAGTCGGGTACGAGCAGTACTTC.

This rearrangement joins TRBV9 to TRBJ2-3; either TRBD1 or TRBD2 may fit D (5 bases each). The CDR3 runs to 15 residues. CDR1 and CDR2 (germline): SGDLS, YYNGEE. V lost 2 bases and J lost 1, with 11 bases in between. For the CDR3, the DNA is TGTGCCAGCAGCGTCTGGGGACGAGGCACAGATACGCAGTATTTT. Its translation: CASSVWGRGTDTQYF. Complete variable domain (other parts from reference TRBV9 and TRBJ2-3): DSGVTQTPKHLITATGQRVTLRCSPRSGDLSVYWYQQSLDQGLQFLIQYYNGEERAKGNILERFSAQQFPDLHSELNLSSLELGDSALYFCASSVWGRGTDTQYFGPGTRLTVL.

The chain carries TRBV29-1 and TRBJ2-3; the match to TRBD2 covers 8 bases. The CDR3 extends over 16 amino acids. The V and J ends lost 4 bases and 6 bases, in that order; junction bases with no gene match: 15. The V gene's germline CDR1 is SQVTM and CDR2 ANQGSEA. CDR3 amino acids: CSVGPQGAGGEDTQYF. DNA of the CDR3: TGCAGCGTTGGCCCCCAGGGTGCCGGGGGGGAGGATACGCAGTATTTT.

The chain couples TRBV13 to TRBJ2-7; TRBD1 agrees at 9 bases. CDR1 and CDR2 (germline): PRHDT, FYEKMQ (reference sequence). The J segment lost 0 bases and the V segment lost 0 bases, leaving 3 bases of the junction unmatched. The length of the CDR3 is 16 residues. CDR3 bases: TGTGCCAGCAGCTTAGGCGACAGGGGGGGCTCCTACGAGCAGTACTTC. The encoded protein is CASSLGDRGGSYEQYF. Together with reference TRBV13 and TRBJ2-7, the CDR3 gives the full variable domain: AAGVIQSPRHLIKEKRETATLKCYPIPRHDTVYWYQQGPGQDPQFLISFYEKMQSDKGSIPDRFSAQQFSDYHSELNMSSLELGDSALYFCASSLGDRGGSYEQYFGPGTRLTVT.

The V and J genes are TRBV20-1 and TRBJ1-2; D uncertain. This CDR3 region has 14 residues. The germline V gene has CDR1 DFQATT and CDR2 SNEGSKA (reference sequence). V was pared by 1 base and J by 2 bases, with 11 bases between. In DNA, the CDR3 is TGCAGTGCTAGAGTGTCGGACCTCAACTATGGCTACACCTTC. It codes for CSARVSDLNYGYTF.

The CDR3, as DNA: TGTGCCAGCAGAGTGACAGGGGTTGACTATGGCTACACCTTC. Translating gives CASRVTGVDYGYTF. The chain recombines TRBV6-5 with TRBJ1-2, with 8 bases that match TRBD1. V trimming: 6 bases; J trimming: 3 bases; junction bases outside the gene matches: 6. The CDR3 length is 14 residues. In germline, CDR1 is MNHEY, CDR2 SVGAGI.

The V gene is TRBV29-1, the J gene TRBJ2-1, with 8 positions matching TRBD2. Losses at the gene ends were 3 bases for V and 4 bases for J; bases not matched to a gene: 5. Germline V gene data show CDR1 as SQVTM and CDR2 as ANQGSEA. The CDR3 totals 14 residues. This CDR3 is CSVDLRGVYNEQFF. CDR3 sequence (DNA): TGCAGCGTTGATTTGCGGGGGGTTTACAATGAGCAGTTCTTC.

This clonotype appeared a few times. The J gene is TRBJ2-1, the V gene TRBV4-2, with D unresolved. Per the germline V gene, CDR1 is LGHNA and CDR2 is YNFKEQ. The CDR3 totals 15 residues. V was shortened by 0 bases and J by 7 bases, with 13 bases between the two germline ends. CDR3 residues: CASSQEDRTGNEQFF. In DNA, the CDR3 is TGTGCCAGCAGCCAAGAGGATCGGACCGGGAATGAGCAGTTCTTC.

This chain uses TRBV29-1 with TRBJ2-3; TRBD2 aligns across 8 bases. Trimming took 7 bases from V and 1 from J; bases not matched to a gene: 13. The CDR3 has 16 residues. Germline V gene sequence: CDR1 SQVTM, CDR2 ANQGSEA. Here the CDR3 DNA reads TGCAGCGCATTCGCCGGCACTAGCGGCGGCACAGATACGCAGTATTTT. Translation gives CSAFAGTSGGTDTQYF.

In this sample, this clonotype turned up a few times. V gene TRBV29-1 combines with J gene TRBJ2-3; 9 nucleotides agree with TRBD2. V gave up 4 bases and J gave up 2 bases; unmatched junction bases: 7. Germline V gives CDR1 SQVTM, CDR2 ANQGSEA. The CDR3 has 15 residues. CDR3 protein: CSVAGGGANTDTQYF. The CDR3 nucleotides are TGCAGCGTTGCCGGCGGGGGGGCTAACACAGATACGCAGTATTTT.

This clonotype was seen a handful of times. The rearrangement links TRBV28 to TRBJ2-5, with a weak D call TRBD2 (6 bases). CDR3 length equals 16 residues. The germline V gene has CDR1 MDHEN and CDR2 SYDVKM. Deletions cut 1 base from V and 2 bases from J, with 14 bases between. The CDR3 loop reads CASSLFRGGRQETQYF. The CDR3 DNA sequence: TGTGCCAGCAGTTTATTTAGGGGAGGACGGCAAGAGACCCAGTACTTC.